This record looks at one T cell receptor (beta chain) sequence and its context. Amplification used 60 Vbeta primers and 13 Jbeta primers. The protocol was immunoSEQ multiplex PCR, while the TCRdb copy is restricted to in-frame clones and leaves out a portion. The sample consists of over 150,000 clones, roughly 80% of them appearing once. The data belong to a study of cytomegalovirus exposure and HLA in healthy donors. On the study more broadly: As released early, the data held 85 million to 95 million unique TCRs from HLA-typed donors.

The ends lost 2 bases at V and 1 base at J; junction bases unmatched: 3. The CDR3 has 16 residues. CDR1 LGHNA and CDR2 YSLEER come from the germline V gene. This receptor was identified in a man aged 35 to 55 in good health and CMV-seronegative. This chain joins TRBV4-3 and TRBJ2-1; 9 bases map to TRBD2. The specimen was PBMCs. In DNA form, the CDR3 reads TGCGCCAGCAGCCAAAGTCTAGCGGGGTCCTACAATGAGCAGTTCTTC. It encodes CASSQSLAGSYNEQFF.